This T cell receptor (beta chain) was recorded in a study of blood T cell repertoires in COVID-19. Clones were read by immunoSEQ multiplex PCR, and TCRdb kept only the in-frame ones, dropping some. The profile covers some 150,000 clones, with 80% appearing a single time and 0.45% to 0.6% taken by the ten largest. Germline lookup yields CDR1 LGHNA and CDR2 YSLEER. J was trimmed by 5 bases and V by 1 base; bases with no gene match: 1. The CDR3 sequence is 13 residues long. The sequencing input was peripheral blood. This sequence joins TRBV4-3 and TRBJ2-5; 7 nucleotides line up with TRBD2. The receptor's source is a man in his sixties with acute or convalescent COVID-19. CDR3 DNA sequence: TGCGCCAGCAGCCAAGCCGGGGGGGAGACCCAGTACTTC. As protein: CASSQAGGETQYF.